This T cell receptor beta chain was identified in a study of T cell responses to AZD1222 COVID-19 vaccine. V shed 3 bases and J shed 3 bases, with 12 bases lying between them. CDR1 is MDHEN and CDR2 is SYDVKM in the germline V gene. The CDR3 contains 14 residues. Clones were sequenced by immunoSEQ multiplex PCR, and TCRdb holds only the in-frame ones, with some missing. The sample consists of fewer than 200,000 clones, around 88% of them appearing once. V is TRBV28 and J is TRBJ2-7; D might be TRBD1 (5 bases). Material: peripheral blood, obtained 28 days after the second AZD1222 dose. The source is an adult who received the AZD1222 COVID-19 vaccine. The CDR3 DNA reads TGTGCCAGCAGTTTCTCCAGGGTGAACTACGAGCAGTACTTC. This codes for CASSFSRVNYEQYF.